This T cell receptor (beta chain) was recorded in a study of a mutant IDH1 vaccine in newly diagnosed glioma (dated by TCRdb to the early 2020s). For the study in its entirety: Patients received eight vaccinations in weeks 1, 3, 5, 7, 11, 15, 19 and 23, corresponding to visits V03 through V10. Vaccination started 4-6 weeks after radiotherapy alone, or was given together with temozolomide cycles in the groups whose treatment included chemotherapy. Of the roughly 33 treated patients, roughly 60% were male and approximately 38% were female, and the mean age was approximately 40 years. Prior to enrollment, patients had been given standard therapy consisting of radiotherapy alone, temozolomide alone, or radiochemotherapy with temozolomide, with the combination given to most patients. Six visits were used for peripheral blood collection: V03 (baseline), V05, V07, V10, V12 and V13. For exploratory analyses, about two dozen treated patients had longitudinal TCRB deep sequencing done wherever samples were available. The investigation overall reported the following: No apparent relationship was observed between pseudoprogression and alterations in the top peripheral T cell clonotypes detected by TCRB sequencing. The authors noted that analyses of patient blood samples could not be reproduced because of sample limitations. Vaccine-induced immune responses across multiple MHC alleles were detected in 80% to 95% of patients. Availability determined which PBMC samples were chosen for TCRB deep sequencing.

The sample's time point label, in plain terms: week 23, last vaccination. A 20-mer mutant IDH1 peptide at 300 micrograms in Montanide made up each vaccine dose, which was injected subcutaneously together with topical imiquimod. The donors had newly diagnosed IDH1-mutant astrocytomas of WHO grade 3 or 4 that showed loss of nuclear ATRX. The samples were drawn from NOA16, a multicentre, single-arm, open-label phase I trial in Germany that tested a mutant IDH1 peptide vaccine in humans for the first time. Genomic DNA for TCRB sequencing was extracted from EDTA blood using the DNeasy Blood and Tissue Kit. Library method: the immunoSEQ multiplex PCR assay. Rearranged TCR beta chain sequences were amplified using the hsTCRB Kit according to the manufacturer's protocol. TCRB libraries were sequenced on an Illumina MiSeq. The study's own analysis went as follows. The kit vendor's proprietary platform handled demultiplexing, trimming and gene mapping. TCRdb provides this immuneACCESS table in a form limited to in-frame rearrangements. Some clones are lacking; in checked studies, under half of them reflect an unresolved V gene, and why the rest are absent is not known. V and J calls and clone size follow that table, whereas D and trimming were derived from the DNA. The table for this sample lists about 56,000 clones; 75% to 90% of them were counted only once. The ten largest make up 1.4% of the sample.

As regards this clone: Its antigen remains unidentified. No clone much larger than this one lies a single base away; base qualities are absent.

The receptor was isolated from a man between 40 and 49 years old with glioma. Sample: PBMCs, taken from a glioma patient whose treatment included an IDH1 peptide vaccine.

CDR3 reads: CASSVDVFQPQHF. The nucleotide sequence reads TGTGCCAGCAGTGTGGATGTATTTCAGCCCCAGCATTTT. Recombination joined TRBV27 with TRBJ1-5; the D gene cannot be resolved reliably. The CDR3 runs 13 residues from the cysteine to the phenylalanine. CDR3 DNA is the only sequence kept; it has 39 bases, read in frame from the first base. From the germline V gene (reference sequence), CDR1 is MNHEY and CDR2 is SMNVEV. Trimming takes 5 bases from V and 6 bases from J, and the germline ends sit 11 bases apart.